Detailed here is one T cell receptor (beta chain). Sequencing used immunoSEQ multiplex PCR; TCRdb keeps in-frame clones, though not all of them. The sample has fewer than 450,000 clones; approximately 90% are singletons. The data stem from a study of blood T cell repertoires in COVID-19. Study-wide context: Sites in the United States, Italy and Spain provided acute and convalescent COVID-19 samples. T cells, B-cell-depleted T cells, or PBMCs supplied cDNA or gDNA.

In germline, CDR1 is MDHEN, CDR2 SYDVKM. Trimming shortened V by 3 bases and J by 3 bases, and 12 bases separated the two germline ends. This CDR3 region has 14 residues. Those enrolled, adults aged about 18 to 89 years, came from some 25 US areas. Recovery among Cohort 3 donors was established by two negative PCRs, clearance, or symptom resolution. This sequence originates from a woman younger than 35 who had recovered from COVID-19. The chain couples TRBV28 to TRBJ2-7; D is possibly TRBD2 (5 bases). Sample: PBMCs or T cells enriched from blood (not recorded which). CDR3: CASSFGKAHYEQYF. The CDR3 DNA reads TGTGCCAGCAGTTTCGGGAAGGCCCACTACGAGCAGTACTTC. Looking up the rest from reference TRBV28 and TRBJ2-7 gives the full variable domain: DVKVTQSSRYLVKRTGEKVFLECVQDMDHENMFWYRQDPGLGLRLIYFSYDVKMKEKGDIPEGYSVSREKKERFSLILESASTNQTSMYLCASSFGKAHYEQYFGPGTRLTVT.